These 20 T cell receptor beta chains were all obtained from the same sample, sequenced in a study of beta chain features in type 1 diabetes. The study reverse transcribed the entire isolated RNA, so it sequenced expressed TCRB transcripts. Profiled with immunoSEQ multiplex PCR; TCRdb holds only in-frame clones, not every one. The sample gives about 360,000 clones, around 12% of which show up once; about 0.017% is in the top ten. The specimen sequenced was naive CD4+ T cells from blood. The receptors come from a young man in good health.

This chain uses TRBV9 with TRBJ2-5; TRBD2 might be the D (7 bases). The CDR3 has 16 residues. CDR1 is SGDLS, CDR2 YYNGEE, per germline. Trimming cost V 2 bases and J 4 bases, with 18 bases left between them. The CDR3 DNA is TGTGCCAGCAGCGTGCGCGGCCCGGGGGGCGGAGAGACCCAGTACTTC. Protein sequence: CASSVRGPGGGETQYF.

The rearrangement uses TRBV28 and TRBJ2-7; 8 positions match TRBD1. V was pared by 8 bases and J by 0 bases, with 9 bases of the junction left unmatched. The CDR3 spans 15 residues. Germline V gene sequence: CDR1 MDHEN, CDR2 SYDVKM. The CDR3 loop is CASHDRGFGSYEQYF. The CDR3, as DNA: TGTGCCAGCCACGACAGGGGATTCGGCTCCTACGAGCAGTACTTC.

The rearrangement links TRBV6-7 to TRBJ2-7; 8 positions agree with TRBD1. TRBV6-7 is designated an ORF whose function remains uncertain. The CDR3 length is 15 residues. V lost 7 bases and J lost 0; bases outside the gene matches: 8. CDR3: CASTASTGDSYEQYF. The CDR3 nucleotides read TGTGCCAGCACCGCATCGACAGGGGACTCCTACGAGCAGTACTTC.

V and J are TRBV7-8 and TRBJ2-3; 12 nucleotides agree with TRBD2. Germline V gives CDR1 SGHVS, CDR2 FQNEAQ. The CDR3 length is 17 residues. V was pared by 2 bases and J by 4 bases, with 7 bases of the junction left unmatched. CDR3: CASSLPLAGGRSDTQYF. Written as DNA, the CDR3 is TGTGCCAGCAGCTTACCCCTAGCGGGGGGGCGGTCAGATACGCAGTATTTT.

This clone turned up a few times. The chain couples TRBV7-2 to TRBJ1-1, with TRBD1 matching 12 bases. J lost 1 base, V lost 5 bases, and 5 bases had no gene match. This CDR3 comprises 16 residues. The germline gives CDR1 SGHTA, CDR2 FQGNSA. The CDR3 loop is CASSDPGQGANTEAFF. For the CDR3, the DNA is TGTGCCAGCAGCGATCCGGGACAGGGGGCGAACACTGAAGCTTTCTTT.

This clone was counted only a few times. The CDR3: CASSTTAPLHF. The CDR3 nucleotides read TGTGCCAGCAGTACGACAGCACCCCTCCACTTT. The chain uses TRBV6-5 and TRBJ1-6, with D possibly being TRBD1 (5 bases). Germline V gene lookup returns CDR1 MNHEY and CDR2 SVGAGI. The V gene lost 5 bases and the J gene lost 11 bases, with 7 bases spanning the gap. The CDR3 covers 11 residues.

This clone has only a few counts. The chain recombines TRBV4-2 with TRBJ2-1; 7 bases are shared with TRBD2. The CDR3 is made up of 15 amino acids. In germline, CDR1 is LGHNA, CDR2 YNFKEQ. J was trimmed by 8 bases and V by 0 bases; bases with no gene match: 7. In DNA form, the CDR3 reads TGTGCCAGCAGCCAAGAAGTAGCGGGCCACGATGAGCAGTTCTTC. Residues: CASSQEVAGHDEQFF.

The CDR3 here is CASSQDSGAEAFF. The CDR3 DNA follows: TGCGCCAGCAGCCAAGATTCGGGAGCTGAAGCTTTCTTT. The chain links TRBV4-3 to TRBJ1-1; D remains unclear. The length of the CDR3 is 13 residues. Germline CDR1 reads LGHNA; CDR2 reads YSLEER. V was cut by 0 bases and J by 6 bases, with 8 bases left in between.

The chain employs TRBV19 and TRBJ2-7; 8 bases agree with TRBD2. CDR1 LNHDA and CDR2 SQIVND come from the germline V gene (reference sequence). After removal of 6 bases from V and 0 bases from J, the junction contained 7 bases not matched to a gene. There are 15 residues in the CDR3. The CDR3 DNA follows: TGTGCCAGTAGAGAGGAAGCGGGGGCCTCCTACGAGCAGTACTTC. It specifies CASREEAGASYEQYF.

The CDR3 protein is CSAGTFYEQYF. In DNA, the CDR3 is TGCAGTGCCGGGACTTTTTACGAGCAGTACTTC. The chain employs TRBV20-1 and TRBJ2-5; possibly TRBD2 for D (6 bases). The end of the DNA is better explained by TRBJ2-7, so the J call may be wrong. The CDR3 loop spans 11 amino acids. Germline V gives CDR1 DFQATT, CDR2 SNEGSKA (reference sequence).

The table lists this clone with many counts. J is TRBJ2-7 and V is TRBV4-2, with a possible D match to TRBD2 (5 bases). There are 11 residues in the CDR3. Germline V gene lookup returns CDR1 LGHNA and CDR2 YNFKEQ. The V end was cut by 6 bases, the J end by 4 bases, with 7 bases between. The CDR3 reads CASSREYEQYF. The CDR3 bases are TGTGCCAGCAGTAGGGAGTACGAGCAGTACTTC.

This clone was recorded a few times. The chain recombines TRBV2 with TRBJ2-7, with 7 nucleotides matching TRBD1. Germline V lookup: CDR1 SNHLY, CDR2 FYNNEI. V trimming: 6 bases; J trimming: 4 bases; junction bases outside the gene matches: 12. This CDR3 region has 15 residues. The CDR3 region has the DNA TGTGCCAGCAGCCAAATGGGACAGCTTGCTTACGAGCAGTACTTC. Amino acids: CASSQMGQLAYEQYF.

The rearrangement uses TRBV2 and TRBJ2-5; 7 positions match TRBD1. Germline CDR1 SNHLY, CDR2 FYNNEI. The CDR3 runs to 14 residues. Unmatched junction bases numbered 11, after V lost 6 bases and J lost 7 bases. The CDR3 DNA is TGTGCCAGCAGGCCGGAACAGGGGAAATCGACCCAGTACTTC. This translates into CASRPEQGKSTQYF.

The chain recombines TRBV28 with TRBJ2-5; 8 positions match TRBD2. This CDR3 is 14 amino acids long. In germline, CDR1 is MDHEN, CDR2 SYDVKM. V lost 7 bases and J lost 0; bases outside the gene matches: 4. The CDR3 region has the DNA TGTGCCAGCATCGTAGCGGGGAACCAAGAGACCCAGTACTTC. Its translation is CASIVAGNQETQYF.

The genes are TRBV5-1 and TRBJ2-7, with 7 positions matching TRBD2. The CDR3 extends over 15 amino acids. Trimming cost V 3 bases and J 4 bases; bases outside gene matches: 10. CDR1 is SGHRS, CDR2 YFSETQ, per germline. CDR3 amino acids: CASSWSLAGDYEQYF. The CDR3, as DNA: TGCGCCAGCAGCTGGTCTCTCGCGGGGGATTACGAGCAGTACTTC.

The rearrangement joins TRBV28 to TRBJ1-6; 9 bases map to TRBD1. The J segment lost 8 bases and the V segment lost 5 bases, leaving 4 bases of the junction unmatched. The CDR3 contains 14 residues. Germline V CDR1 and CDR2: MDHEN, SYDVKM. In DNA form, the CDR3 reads TGTGCCAGCAGTCCGGGACAGGGTCATTCACCCCTCCACTTT. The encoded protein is CASSPGQGHSPLHF.

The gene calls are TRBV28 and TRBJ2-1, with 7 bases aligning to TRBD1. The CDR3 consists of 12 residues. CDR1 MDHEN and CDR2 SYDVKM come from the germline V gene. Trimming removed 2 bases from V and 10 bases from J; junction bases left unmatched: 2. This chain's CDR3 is CASSLRGLEQFF. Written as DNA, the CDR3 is TGTGCCAGCAGTTTAAGGGGGCTGGAGCAGTTCTTC.

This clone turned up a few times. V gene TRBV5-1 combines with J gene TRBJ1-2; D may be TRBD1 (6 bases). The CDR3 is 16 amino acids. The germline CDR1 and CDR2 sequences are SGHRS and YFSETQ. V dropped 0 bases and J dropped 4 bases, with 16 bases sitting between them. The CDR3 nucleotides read TGCGCCAGCAGCTTGGATCCCGACAGGCCGTTCTATGGCTACACCTTC. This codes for CASSLDPDRPFYGYTF.

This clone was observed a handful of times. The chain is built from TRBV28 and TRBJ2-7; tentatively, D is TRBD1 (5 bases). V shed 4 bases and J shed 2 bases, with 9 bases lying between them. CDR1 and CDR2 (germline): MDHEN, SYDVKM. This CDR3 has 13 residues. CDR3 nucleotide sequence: TGTGCCAGCAGTTCGAGACAGACCTACGAGCAGTACTTC. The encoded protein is CASSSRQTYEQYF.

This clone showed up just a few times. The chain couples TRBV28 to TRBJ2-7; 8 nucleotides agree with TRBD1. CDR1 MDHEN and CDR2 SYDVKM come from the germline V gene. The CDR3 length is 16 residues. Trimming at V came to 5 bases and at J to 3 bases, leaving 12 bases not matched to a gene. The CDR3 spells CASSPHAAGTGYEQYF. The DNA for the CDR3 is TGTGCCAGCAGTCCTCATGCCGCCGGGACAGGCTACGAGCAGTACTTC.